This is a list of T cell receptor beta chains from one sample in a study of blood T cell repertoires in COVID-19. The method was immunoSEQ multiplex PCR; TCRdb's version includes in-frame clones alone and lacks a portion of them. The sample consists of tens of thousands of clones, 78% of them appearing once. The sample taken for sequencing was peripheral blood. The receptors here all came from a man at least 80 years old with acute or convalescent COVID-19. Both conserved end residues are part of each CDR3. A D gene is named only where the DNA matches it firmly. Expanded clones are given a class, and other clones once, few, many or no size at all.

TRBJ1-2 NA TRBV21-1 NA TGTGCCAGCAGCAAATTGGACAGGATTAACTATGGCTACACCTTC CASSKLDRINYGYTF
TRBJ2-5 once TRBV5-4 TRBD1 TGTGCCAGCAGCTACCGCGGACAGGGGAAAGAGACCCAGTACTTC CASSYRGQGKETQYF
TRBJ2-5 NA TRBV30 NA TGTGCCTGGAGTGTACAGGGCGAGACCCAGTACTTC CAWSVQGETQYF
TRBJ2-3 NA TRBV10-1 TRBD2 TGCGCCAGCAGTGAGTCGAGACTAGCGGGGGGTATAGATACGCAGTATTTT CASSESRLAGGIDTQYF
TRBJ2-7 NA TRBV5-8 TRBD1 TGTGCCAGCAGGCGGACAGGGGCTGTCGAGCAGTACTTC CASRRTGAVEQYF
TRBJ1-1 NA TRBV7-9 NA TGTGCCAGCAGCTTAGATTTAGTCAGCGATACTGAAGCTTTCTTT CASSLDLVSDTEAFF
TRBJ1-1 few TRBV6-2/TRBV6-3 NA TGTGCCAGCAGTTACTCTCGGGATACTGAAGCTTTCTTT CASSYSRDTEAFF
TRBJ1-4 NA TRBV6-5 TRBD1 TGTGCCAGCCGACAGGGGTTTGAAAAACTGTTTTTT CASRQGFEKLFF
TRBJ1-6 once TRBV5-1 TRBD1 TGCGCCAGCAGCTTCCTAACAGGGGAGAATTCACCCCTCCACTTT CASSFLTGENSPLHF
TRBJ2-1 NA TRBV4-1 NA TGCGCCAGCAGAGGGGGGGCCGAGGAGCAGTTCTTC CASRGGAEEQFF
TRBJ2-2 NA TRBV9 NA TGTGCCAGCCTCGCCCCAGGGACCGGGGAGCTGTTTTTT CASLAPGTGELFF
TRBJ2-7 NA TRBV7-6 NA TGTGCCAGCAGCCCGACAGACTCAACTGGGAACGAGCAGTACTTC CASSPTDSTGNEQYF
TRBJ1-2 NA TRBV21-1 NA TGTGCCAGCAGCAAATCGAAGGGACAGGGGGCGCGTATCTATGGCTACACCTTC CASSKSKGQGARIYGYTF
TRBJ1-5 once TRBV27 TRBD1 TGTGCCAGCAGTCCCGGGACAGATAGCAATCAGCCCCAGCATTTT CASSPGTDSNQPQHF